The T cell receptor (beta chain) described here comes from a study of T cell changes during pregnancy in multiple sclerosis. Data came from immunoSEQ multiplex PCR; TCRdb stores just in-frame clones and leaves some out. The sample lists 78,000 or so clones; about 91% were seen once. V was pared by 5 bases and J by 6 bases, with 5 bases of the junction left unmatched. Per the germline V gene, CDR1 is SGHVS and CDR2 is FQNEAQ. This CDR3 is built from 14 residues. The chain couples TRBV7-8 to TRBJ1-2, with 11 bases that match TRBD1. The source was peripheral blood, collected before pregnancy. The sequence was collected from a female donor with multiple sclerosis, enrolled in a pregnancy study. The CDR3 is CASSKPGQGDGYTF. The CDR3 nucleotides are TGTGCCAGCAGCAAACCGGGACAGGGGGATGGCTACACCTTC.